The 9 T cell receptor beta chains below come from one sample, sequenced in a study of shared T cell receptors in the human thymus. Generated by immunoSEQ multiplex PCR, the TCRdb table keeps only in-frame clones and is missing some. The data hold hundreds of thousands of clones, with more than 85% observed a single time. Sequencing was done on a sample of thymocytes. The receptors shown here come from a human donor.

The rearrangement joins TRBV5-5 to TRBJ2-2; D is possibly TRBD1 (5 bases). Germline CDR1 SGHKS, CDR2 YYEKEE (reference sequence). V was shortened by 5 bases and J by 5 bases, with 10 bases between the two germline ends. CDR3 length: 13 amino acids. CDR3 bases: TGTGCCAGCAGGGGGCGAAGAACCGGGGAGCTGTTTTTT. Amino acid sequence: CASRGRRTGELFF.

The chain is built from TRBV21-1 and TRBJ2-1; whether TRBD2, the table's D call, matches the DNA was not checked. TRBV21-1 is assigned pseudogene status. This CDR3 has 17 amino acids. The CDR3 region has the DNA TGTGCCAGCATGCTCCGGGGGAGGGGAGGGCCCTACAATGAGCAGTTCTTC. Translated: CASMLRGRGGPYNEQFF.

This chain uses TRBV28 with TRBJ1-4, with D uncertain. Germline CDR1 and CDR2: MDHEN and SYDVKM. Trimming stripped 5 bases from V and 4 bases from J, with 20 bases between. The CDR3 sequence is 17 residues long. In DNA form, the CDR3 reads TGTGCCAGCAGTCTAAGATTCGCCGGACGGGGTAATGAAAAACTGTTTTTT. Its protein is CASSLRFAGRGNEKLFF.

This chain joins TRBV7-2 and TRBJ2-7, with 9 bases identical to TRBD2. This CDR3 is built from 14 residues. V was pared by 4 bases and J by 3 bases, with 4 bases of the junction left unmatched. Germline V gene data show CDR1 as SGHTA and CDR2 as FQGNSA. The CDR3, as DNA: TGTGCCAGCAGCTCCGGGACTAGCAGCTACGAGCAGTACTTC. Amino acid sequence: CASSSGTSSYEQYF.

J is TRBJ1-6 and V is TRBV27; TRBD1 is a possible D gene (6 bases). Germline values: CDR1 MNHEY, CDR2 SMNVEV (reference sequence). This CDR3 contains 15 residues. Trimming removed 0 bases from V and 9 bases from J, with 12 bases in between. The CDR3 DNA follows: TGTGCCAGCAGTTTATCACCGGGGGCCAGTTCACCCCTCCACTTT. It encodes CASSLSPGASSPLHF.

The chain employs TRBV10-2 and TRBJ2-2, with D tentatively TRBD2 (6 bases). The germline V and J ends were trimmed by 7 bases and 4 bases, with 16 bases remaining between them. The V gene's germline CDR1 is WSHSY and CDR2 SAAADI. The CDR3 contains 15 residues. The CDR3 DNA follows: TGCGCCAGCATCGCTCCGGGAGTCGGCACCGGGGAGCTGTTTTTT. Translating gives CASIAPGVGTGELFF.

The rearrangement joins TRBV10-1 to TRBJ2-7, with 10 nucleotides matching TRBD2. Germline V gene lookup returns CDR1 WNHNN and CDR2 SYGVQD (reference sequence). The CDR3 has 12 residues. V trimming: 8 bases; J trimming: 7 bases; junction bases outside the gene matches: 5. The CDR3 nucleotides read TGCGCCAGCGGGACTAGCGTTAAGGAGCAGTACTTC. Translated: CASGTSVKEQYF.

V is TRBV7-8 and J is TRBJ1-4; 8 positions agree with TRBD1. The CDR3 contains 16 residues. The J segment lost 8 bases and the V segment lost 5 bases, leaving 13 bases of the junction unmatched. Looked up from germline, CDR1 is SGHVS and CDR2 is FQNEAQ. The CDR3 region is CASSPKVTGGGEKLFF. The CDR3 nucleotides read TGTGCCAGCAGCCCTAAAGTAACAGGGGGTGGAGAAAAACTGTTTTTT.

The V call is TRBV6-1, the J call TRBJ1-1; D is uncertain. Germline values: CDR1 MNHNS, CDR2 SASEGT. Deletions cut 2 bases from V and 1 base from J, with 8 bases between. The CDR3 totals 14 residues. Here the CDR3 DNA reads TGTGCCAGCAGTGAACACGGGGAGAACACTGAAGCTTTCTTT. It codes for CASSEHGENTEAFF.